The 10 T cell receptor beta chains below were found in one sample sequenced in a study of CD8 T cells in ankylosing spondylitis. TCRdb itself ran the 5' RACE reads through MiXCR, one entry per CDR3 protein. The sample yields some 130,000 distinct CDR3 sequences, about an eighth seen once. Sequencing was performed on blood, either unsorted or a sorted T cell fraction (not recorded which). These receptor sequences come from a female donor with ankylosing spondylitis or in good health (not recorded which).

In its sample, this clonotype was seen many times. The chain combines TRBV5-8 with TRBJ1-5; D unclear. Trimming took off 0 bases at V and 3 bases at J, with 10 bases between the two ends. There are 15 residues in the CDR3. Germline CDR1 reads SGHTS; CDR2 reads YDEGEE. CDR3: CASSLDGRPNQPQHF. The CDR3 DNA is TGTGCCAGCAGCTTGGACGGGAGACCCAATCAGCCCCAGCATTTT.

This clonotype was detected ten times or more. The rearrangement links TRBV5-1 to TRBJ1-6; 8 bases are shared with TRBD1. CDR1 and CDR2 from the germline V gene are SGHRS and YFSETQ. The CDR3 runs 15 residues. Unmatched junction bases numbered 8, after V lost 3 bases and J lost 9 bases. CDR3 amino acids: CASSSADRVGSPLHF. The CDR3 coding sequence is TGCGCCAGCAGCTCGGCGGACAGGGTGGGTTCACCCCTCCACTTT.

In this sample, this clonotype turned up many times. This chain links TRBV7-2 with TRBJ2-5; 8 bases are shared with TRBD1. The CDR3 totals 14 residues. Germline values: CDR1 SGHTA, CDR2 FQGNSA. The junction had 4 bases not matched to a gene; V was cut back by 5 bases and J by 2 bases. The CDR3 here is CASSPRQGQETQYF. The DNA of the CDR3 is TGTGCCAGCAGCCCCCGACAGGGGCAAGAGACCCAGTACTTC.

Ten or more counts support this clonotype. The gene calls are TRBV10-3 and TRBJ2-1, with 7 nucleotides matching TRBD1. This CDR3 contains 12 residues. Trimming took 1 base from V and 15 from J; bases not matched to a gene: 6. In germline, CDR1 is ENHRY, CDR2 SYGVKD. CDR3 region: CAISEFQTGLFF. The DNA of the CDR3 is TGTGCCATCAGTGAGTTTCAGACAGGGCTGTTCTTC.

This clonotype was counted many times. CDR3 in amino acids: CARSLWLAAYNEQFF. The DNA of the CDR3 is TGTGCCAGAAGCTTATGGCTAGCGGCTTACAATGAGCAGTTCTTC. The J gene is TRBJ2-1, the V gene TRBV5-3, with 7 bases lining up with TRBD2. TRBV5-3 is marked as an open reading frame, function uncertain. The junction had 6 bases not matched to a gene; V was cut back by 2 bases and J by 4 bases. This CDR3 has 15 amino acids.

Many counts were recorded for this clonotype. The gene calls are TRBV4-1 and TRBJ2-7, with TRBD1 matching over 8 bases. After removal of 5 bases from V and 5 bases from J, the junction contained 11 bases not matched to a gene. The CDR3 consists of 15 residues. From germline, CDR1 is MGHRA and CDR2 YSYEKL. As DNA, the CDR3 is TGCGCCAGCAGCACCCCCAGGGGGCGCGGGGACGAGCAGTACTTC. Protein sequence: CASSTPRGRGDEQYF.

This clonotype was found many times. A junction boundary mismatches the germline segment, possibly from a read error. The CDR3 region is CCAFVPLARGYNEQFF. DNA for the CDR3: TGCTGTGCGTTCGTCCCCCTAGCGAGAGGATACAATGAGCAGTTCTTC. J is TRBJ2-1 and V is TRBV20-1, with D tentatively TRBD2 (6 bases). Germline lookup yields CDR1 DFQATT and CDR2 SNEGSKA (reference sequence). This CDR3 comprises 16 residues.

This clonotype came up many times. The rearrangement links TRBV29-1 to TRBJ2-5; D is ambiguous. The germline gives CDR1 SQVTM, CDR2 ANQGSEA. The V and J ends lost 3 bases and 9 bases respectively, with 17 bases between them. The CDR3 totals 13 residues. CDR3 DNA sequence: TGCAGCGTTGACCACGGCTTCGGCCTGTCCCAGTACTTC. Translating gives CSVDHGFGLSQYF.

This clonotype was seen ten or more times. The chain links TRBV20-1 to TRBJ2-2; no reliable D call. This CDR3 is built from 14 residues. CDR1 is DFQATT and CDR2 is SNEGSKA in the germline V gene (reference sequence). V gave up 2 bases and J gave up 4 bases, with 11 bases separating them. CDR3 sequence: CSARRDGSTGELFF. In nucleotides, the CDR3 is TGCAGTGCTAGACGCGACGGCAGCACCGGGGAGCTGTTTTTT.

This clonotype was observed a handful of times. V is TRBV6-1 and J is TRBJ1-2; D gene unclear. This CDR3 has 13 amino acids. Per the germline V gene, CDR1 is MNHNS and CDR2 is SASEGT. The V and J ends lost 8 bases and 5 bases respectively, with 15 bases between them. CDR3 region: CASFGGNLYGYTF. DNA for the CDR3: TGTGCCAGCTTTGGCGGCAACTTATATGGCTACACCTTC.